This record looks at one T cell receptor beta chain sequence and its context. A single count supports this clone. Its antigen is not yet known. There are no base qualities to consult, and no much larger clone falls within one base. Receptor libraries were prepared by the immunoSEQ multiplex PCR assay. This is the immuneACCESS table as TCRdb keeps it, with only in-frame sequences that have V and J called. A part of the clones is gone; compared with another copy, unresolved V genes explain less than half, and the rest is unexplained. The sample table contains about 60,000 clones; only one count was recorded for approximately 93% of them. 3% to 4.5% of the sample belongs to the ten largest clones. V ends up 10 bases short and J 8 bases short, with an unmatched junction base count of 8. Via the germline V gene, CDR1 is SNHLY and CDR2 FYNNEI. From the cysteine through the phenylalanine, the CDR3 covers 13 amino acids. The DNA shown is the 39-base CDR3, in frame from base 1.

The sample originates from a study of T cell changes during pregnancy in multiple sclerosis (dated by TCRdb to about 2019). The study in broad terms: The study examined how the T cell repertoire changed over the course of pregnancy in women with multiple sclerosis.

The receptor comes from a female donor with multiple sclerosis, enrolled in a pregnancy study. The chain was built from TRBV2 and TRBJ1-6; 7 of the junction bases match TRBD1. Sequences were derived from CD8+ T cells from peripheral blood mononuclear cells, sampled in the second trimester of pregnancy. The nucleotide sequence reads TGTGCCACTCCGACAGGGAAACATTCACCCCTCCACTTT. It codes for CATPTGKHSPLHF. Supplemented by the reference TRBV2 and TRBJ1-6 proteins around the CDR3, the complete variable domain is EPEVTQTPSHQVTQMGQEVILRCVPISNHLYFYWYRQILGQKVEFLVSFYNNEISEKSEIFDDQFSVERPDGSNFTLKIRSTKLEDSAMYFCATPTGKHSPLHFGNGTRLTVT.